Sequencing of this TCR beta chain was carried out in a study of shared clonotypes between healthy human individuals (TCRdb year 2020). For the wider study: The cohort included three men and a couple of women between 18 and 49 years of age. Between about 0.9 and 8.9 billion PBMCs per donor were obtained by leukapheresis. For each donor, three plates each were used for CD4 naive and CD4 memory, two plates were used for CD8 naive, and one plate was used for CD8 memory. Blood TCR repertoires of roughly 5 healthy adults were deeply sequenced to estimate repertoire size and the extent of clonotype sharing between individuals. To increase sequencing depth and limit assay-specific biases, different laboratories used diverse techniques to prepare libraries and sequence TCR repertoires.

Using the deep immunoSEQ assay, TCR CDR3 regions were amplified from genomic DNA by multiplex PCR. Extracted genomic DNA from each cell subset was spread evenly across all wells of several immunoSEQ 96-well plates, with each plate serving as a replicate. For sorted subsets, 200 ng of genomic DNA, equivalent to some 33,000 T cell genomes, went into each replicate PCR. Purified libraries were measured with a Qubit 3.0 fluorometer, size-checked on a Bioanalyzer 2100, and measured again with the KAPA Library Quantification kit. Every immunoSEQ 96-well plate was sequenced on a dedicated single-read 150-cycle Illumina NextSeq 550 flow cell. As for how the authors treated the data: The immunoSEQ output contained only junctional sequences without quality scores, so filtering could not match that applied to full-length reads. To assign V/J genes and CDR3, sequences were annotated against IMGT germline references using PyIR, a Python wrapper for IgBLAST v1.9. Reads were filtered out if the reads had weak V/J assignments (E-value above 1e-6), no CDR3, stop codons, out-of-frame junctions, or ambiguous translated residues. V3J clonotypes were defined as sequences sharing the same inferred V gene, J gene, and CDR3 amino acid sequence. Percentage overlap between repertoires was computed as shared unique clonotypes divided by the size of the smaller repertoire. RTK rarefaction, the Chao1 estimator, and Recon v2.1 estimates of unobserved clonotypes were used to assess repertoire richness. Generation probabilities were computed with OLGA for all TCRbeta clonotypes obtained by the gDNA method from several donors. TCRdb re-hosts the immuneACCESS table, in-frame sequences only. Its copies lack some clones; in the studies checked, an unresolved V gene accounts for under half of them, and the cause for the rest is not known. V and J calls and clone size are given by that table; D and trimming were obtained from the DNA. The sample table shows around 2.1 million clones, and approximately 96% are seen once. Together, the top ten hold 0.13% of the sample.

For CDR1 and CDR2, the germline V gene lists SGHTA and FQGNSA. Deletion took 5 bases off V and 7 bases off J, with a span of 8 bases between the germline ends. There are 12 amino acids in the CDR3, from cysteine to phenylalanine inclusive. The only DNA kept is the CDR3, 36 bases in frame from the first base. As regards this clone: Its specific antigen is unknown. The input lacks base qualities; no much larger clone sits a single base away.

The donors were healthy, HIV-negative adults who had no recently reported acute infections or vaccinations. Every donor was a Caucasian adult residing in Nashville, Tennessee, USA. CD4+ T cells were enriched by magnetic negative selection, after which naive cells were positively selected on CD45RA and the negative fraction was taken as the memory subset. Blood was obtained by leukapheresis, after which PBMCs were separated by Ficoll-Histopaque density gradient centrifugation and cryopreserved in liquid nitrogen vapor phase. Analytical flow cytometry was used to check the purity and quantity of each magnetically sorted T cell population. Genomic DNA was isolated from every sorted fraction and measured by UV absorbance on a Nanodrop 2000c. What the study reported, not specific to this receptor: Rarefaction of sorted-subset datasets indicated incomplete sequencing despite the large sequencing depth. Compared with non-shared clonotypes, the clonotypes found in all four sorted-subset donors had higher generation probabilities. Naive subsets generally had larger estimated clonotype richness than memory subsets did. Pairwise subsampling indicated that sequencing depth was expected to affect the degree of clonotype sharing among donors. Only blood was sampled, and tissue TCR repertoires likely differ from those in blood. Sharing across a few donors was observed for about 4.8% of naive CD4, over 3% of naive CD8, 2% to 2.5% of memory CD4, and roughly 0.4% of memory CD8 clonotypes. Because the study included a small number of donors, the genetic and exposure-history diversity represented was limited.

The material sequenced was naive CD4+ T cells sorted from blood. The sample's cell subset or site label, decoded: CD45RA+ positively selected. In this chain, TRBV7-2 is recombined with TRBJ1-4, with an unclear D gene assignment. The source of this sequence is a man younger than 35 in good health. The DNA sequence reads TGTGCCAGCAGCCTACCGGGTGAAAAACTGTTTTTT. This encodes CASSLPGEKLFF. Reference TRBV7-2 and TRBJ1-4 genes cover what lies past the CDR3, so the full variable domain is GAGVSQSPSNKVTEKGKDVELRCDPISGHTALYWYRQSLGQGLEFLIYFQGNSAPDKSGLPSDRFSAERTGGSVSTLTIQRTQQEDSAVYLCASSLPGEKLFFGSGTQLSVL.